The 25 T cell receptor beta chains below all came from one sample that was sequenced in a study of T cell repertoires in cytomegalovirus infection. TCRdb itself ran the reads through MiXCR, one entry per CDR3 protein. The sample includes some 480,000 distinct CDR3 sequences, around a third of them seen just once. These receptors' antigens are unknown. The sequencing here drew on cultured PBMCs, taken from culture after CMV antigen stimulation. The receptors derive from a human donor in good health (CMV status not recorded). Some clones in this sample may be carry-over from other donors' samples.

This chain joins TRBV3-1 and TRBJ2-2, with D perhaps TRBD2 (6 bases). CDR1 and CDR2 from the germline V gene are LGHDT and YNNKEL (reference sequence). The CDR3 runs 17 residues. V lost 6 bases and J 0 bases, leaving 17 bases between the germline ends. CDR3 DNA: TGTGCCAGCAGTCCGCACCTCGGGAGAACGAACACCGGGGAGCTGTTTTTT. Protein: CASSPHLGRTNTGELFF.

This chain joins TRBV6-6 and TRBJ1-5, with 7 bases lining up with TRBD1. The CDR3 loop spans 16 amino acids. Germline trimming cut 2 bases from V and 4 bases from J; bases unmatched to any gene: 8. Germline CDR1 reads MNHNY; CDR2 reads SVGAGI (reference sequence). CDR3 in DNA: TGTGCCAGCAGTTACGCTTGGGGACAGCCTAATCAGCCCCAGCATTTT. This translates into CASSYAWGQPNQPQHF.

This chain links TRBV7-2 with TRBJ2-2; no definite D call. Germline V lookup: CDR1 SGHTA, CDR2 FQGNSA. V was pared by 1 base and J by 5 bases, with 8 bases between. The CDR3 contains 14 residues. CDR3 bases: TGTGCCAGCAGCTTAGGCATAGGGACCGGGGAGCTGTTTTTT. Protein: CASSLGIGTGELFF.

This clonotype was seen only a few times. The chain couples TRBV14 to TRBJ2-2; 9 bases are shared with TRBD2. Germline CDR1 is SGHDN and CDR2 is FVKESK. Unmatched junction bases numbered 12, after V lost 0 bases and J lost 7 bases. The CDR3 runs 18 residues. The CDR3 reads CASSQDIGLAGVLGELFF. In DNA, the CDR3 is TGTGCCAGCAGCCAAGATATCGGTTTAGCGGGAGTACTCGGGGAGCTGTTTTTT.

V is TRBV6-5 and J is TRBJ2-1; D is undetermined. The CDR3 contains 14 residues. With 2 bases removed from V and 5 bases from J, the gap between germline ends came to 10 bases. The germline V gene has CDR1 MNHEY and CDR2 SVGAGI. Here the CDR3 reads CASSYATHDNEQFF. In nucleotides, the CDR3 is TGTGCCAGCAGTTACGCCACACACGACAATGAGCAGTTCTTC.

This clonotype was counted only a few times. The J gene is TRBJ2-4, the V gene TRBV27; TRBD1 or TRBD2 may be the D gene (5 bases each). The CDR3 is made up of 13 amino acids. The germline CDR1 and CDR2 sequences are MNHEY and SMNVEV (reference sequence). The ends were cut back, 3 bases at V and 7 bases at J, with 10 bases in the middle. The CDR3 nucleotides are TGTGCCAGCAGTTTCCGGGACCACAACATTCAGTACTTC. It codes for CASSFRDHNIQYF.

With respect to this clonotype: Since a much larger clone is just one base distant, this may be a read error. The V call is TRBV5-1, the J call TRBJ2-7; D is unresolved. The germline V gene has CDR1 SGHRS and CDR2 YFSETQ. The CDR3 sequence is 14 residues long. The CDR3 sequence: CVSSYLGRSYEQYF. The CDR3 region has the DNA TGCGTCAGCAGCTACCTCGGGCGCTCCTACGAGCAGTACTTC.

This clonotype occurred once. The DNA of the CDR3 is TGTGCCAGCAGCTTGGCCGGGAGGGCTCGGTTCTTC. This gives the protein CASSLAGRARFF. The chain uses TRBV11-3 and TRBJ2-1; 8 bases agree with TRBD2. CDR1 and CDR2 from the germline V gene are SGHNT and YENEEA. V dropped 3 bases and J dropped 15; count of bases not matched to a gene: 7. The CDR3 has 12 residues.

This clonotype was seen ten or more times. The chain links TRBV7-2 to TRBJ2-5; TRBD2 matches 11 bases. Germline V gene data show CDR1 as SGHTA and CDR2 as FQGNSA. The CDR3 runs to 15 residues. V gave up 6 bases and J gave up 1 base; unmatched junction bases: 4. This chain's CDR3 is CASRLAGEGQETQYF. The DNA for the CDR3 is TGTGCCAGCAGACTAGCGGGAGAGGGCCAAGAGACCCAGTACTTC. The variable domain in full, with the rest retrieved from reference TRBV7-2 and TRBJ2-5, is GAGVSQSPSNKVTEKGKDVELRCDPISGHTALYWYRQSLGQGLEFLIYFQGNSAPDKSGLPSDRFSAERTGGSVSTLTIQRTQQEDSAVYLCASRLAGEGQETQYFGPGTRLLVL.

This clonotype was recorded a few times. This chain connects TRBV7-9 to TRBJ2-5; possibly TRBD2 for D (6 bases). The CDR3 has 15 amino acids. With 5 bases removed from V and 1 base from J, the gap between germline ends came to 14 bases. Germline V lookup: CDR1 SEHNR, CDR2 FQNEAQ (reference sequence). Here the CDR3 DNA reads TGTGCCAGCAGCCCCCCACTGCGGGGCCAAGAGACCCAGTACTTC. It specifies CASSPPLRGQETQYF.

The chain combines TRBV7-9 with TRBJ2-3; 8 nucleotides match TRBD1. The CDR3 consists of 14 residues. Unmatched junction bases numbered 8, after V lost 4 bases and J lost 8 bases. CDR1 is SEHNR and CDR2 is FQNEAQ in the germline V gene (reference sequence). The CDR3 DNA reads as TGTGCCAGCAGCTCGCAGGGGGCGACTGGTACGCAGTATTTT. The encoded protein is CASSSQGATGTQYF.

There are a few counts of this clonotype. The rearrangement joins TRBV4-1 to TRBJ2-7; D call uncertain. The V end was cut by 4 bases, the J end by 5 bases, with 18 bases between. CDR3 length: 15 residues. Germline V gene lookup returns CDR1 MGHRA and CDR2 YSYEKL. CDR3 loop: CASSPTTDRVHEQYF. The CDR3 DNA follows: TGCGCCAGCAGCCCCACCACCGATCGGGTCCACGAGCAGTACTTC.

This clonotype occurred a few times. The genes are TRBV6-2 or TRBV6-3 and TRBJ1-5; TRBD1 matches at 8 bases. This CDR3 contains 17 residues. The germline V gene encodes CDR1 MNHEY and CDR2 SVGEGT. After removal of 5 bases from V and 6 bases from J, the junction contained 15 bases not matched to a gene. In nucleotides, the CDR3 is TGTGCCAGCAGTCACGACGGTCGGACAGGGTTTGTTCAGCCCCAGCATTTT. This codes for CASSHDGRTGFVQPQHF.

This clonotype occurred a few times. The chain joins TRBV6-2 or TRBV6-3 to TRBJ1-1, with D uncertain. The CDR3 runs to 15 residues. The ends were cut back, 5 bases at V and 4 bases at J, with 17 bases in the middle. Germline V gives CDR1 MNHEY, CDR2 SVGEGT. Here the CDR3 reads CASSSIVGLGTEAFF. In nucleotides, the CDR3 is TGTGCCAGCAGTAGCATAGTGGGATTGGGCACTGAAGCTTTCTTT.

This clonotype appeared a few times. This chain links TRBV12-3 or TRBV12-4 with TRBJ2-1; D is possibly TRBD2 (6 bases). The germline V and J ends were trimmed by 5 bases and 15 bases, with 17 bases remaining between them. The CDR3 has 12 residues. CDR3 amino acids: CASSLRRERRFF. CDR3 in DNA: TGTGCCAGCAGTCTTAGACGGGAGAGGCGGTTCTTC.

This clonotype turned up a few times. The CDR3 DNA follows: TGTGCCAGCAGTTACTCTGGGGCGCTAATGGAGACCCAGTACTTC. Encoded protein: CASSYSGALMETQYF. The chain employs TRBV6-5 and TRBJ2-5, with D tentatively TRBD1 (5 bases). The germline V gene encodes CDR1 MNHEY and CDR2 SVGAGI. The CDR3 is 15 residues long. V dropped 0 bases and J dropped 5 bases, with 13 bases sitting between them.

The CDR3, as DNA: TGTGCCAGCAGTGGGGCGGACGGACTAGCGGGAGGTGGGGCCAACGTCCTGACTTTC. Translation gives CASSGADGLAGGGANVLTF. The V gene is TRBV28, the J gene TRBJ2-6, with 14 bases lining up with TRBD2. The germline CDR1 and CDR2 sequences are MDHEN and SYDVKM. With V trimmed by 5 bases and J by 3 bases, 9 bases remained unmatched. This CDR3 comprises 19 residues.

The chain uses TRBV19 and TRBJ1-2; TRBD1 might be the D (6 bases). The CDR3 consists of 12 residues. The germline gives CDR1 LNHDA, CDR2 SQIVND (reference sequence). CDR3 sequence: CARGRGIYGYTF. The CDR3 DNA is TGTGCGCGGGGGAGGGGGATCTATGGCTACACCTTC.

Many counts were recorded for this clonotype. This chain connects TRBV7-2 to TRBJ2-3; D is perhaps TRBD2 (6 bases). V dropped 1 base and J dropped 6 bases, with 8 bases sitting between them. The CDR3 has 13 amino acids. Germline CDR1 is SGHTA and CDR2 is FQGNSA. The CDR3 protein is CASSLVGRDTQYF. The CDR3 DNA sequence: TGTGCCAGCAGCTTAGTGGGGAGGGATACGCAGTATTTT.

This clonotype was observed a handful of times. The chain joins TRBV11-3 to TRBJ1-1; weak D call: TRBD1 (5 bases). This CDR3 contains 14 residues. Trimming shortened V by 5 bases and J by 0 bases, and 10 bases separated the two germline ends. The germline V gene has CDR1 SGHNT and CDR2 YENEEA. For the CDR3, the DNA is TGTGCCAGCAGCCGGAGGGGAATGAACACTGAAGCTTTCTTT. The encoded protein is CASSRRGMNTEAFF.

This clonotype was seen once. V usage is TRBV4-1 and J usage is TRBJ2-5; 9 bases are a match to TRBD2. Germline trimming cut 0 bases from V and 1 base from J; bases unmatched to any gene: 6. CDR3 length equals 17 residues. Looked up from germline, CDR1 is MGHRA and CDR2 is YSYEKL. The CDR3 protein is CASSQDGAGGLQETQYF. CDR3 sequence (DNA): TGCGCCAGCAGCCAAGACGGAGCGGGAGGACTCCAAGAGACCCAGTACTTC.

The chain recombines TRBV6-2 or TRBV6-3 with TRBJ1-1; D gene unclear. Deletions cut 5 bases from V and 0 bases from J, with 16 bases between. The CDR3 is made up of 16 amino acids. Germline CDR1 reads MNHEY; CDR2 reads SVGEGT. CDR3 DNA sequence: TGTGCCAGCAGTCAAGGACGGGGAGTCGTGAACACTGAAGCTTTCTTT. Protein sequence: CASSQGRGVVNTEAFF.

V usage is TRBV9 and J usage is TRBJ1-6; D remains ambiguous. The germline gives CDR1 SGDLS, CDR2 YYNGEE. Trimming stripped 0 bases from V and 7 bases from J, with 5 bases between. CDR3 size: 13 residues. Here the CDR3 reads CASSVVGNSPLHF. CDR3 DNA: TGTGCCAGCAGCGTAGTAGGGAATTCACCCCTCCACTTT.

This clonotype has a handful of counts. The chain employs TRBV6-1 and TRBJ1-1; 7 nucleotides agree with TRBD1. The CDR3 is made up of 15 amino acids. Germline-derived CDR1 and CDR2 are MNHNS and SASEGT. J gave up 1 base and V 6 bases, and 8 bases lay outside the gene matches. The CDR3 is CASRRGGRWNTEAFF. The CDR3, as DNA: TGTGCCAGCAGGAGAGGGGGCCGTTGGAACACTGAAGCTTTCTTT.

Comment on this clonotype: Likely a read error: the CDR3 ends without its conserved phenylalanine or tryptophan. The V and J genes are TRBV4-1 and TRBJ1-3; D call uncertain. The CDR3 consists of 17 residues. With 0 bases removed from V and 0 bases from J, the gap between germline ends came to 12 bases. Germline V gene lookup returns CDR1 MGHRA and CDR2 YSYEKL. This CDR3 is CASSQDPAGHSGNTIYL. DNA for the CDR3: TGCGCCAGCAGCCAAGATCCGGCAGGTCACTCTGGAAACACCATATATCTT.